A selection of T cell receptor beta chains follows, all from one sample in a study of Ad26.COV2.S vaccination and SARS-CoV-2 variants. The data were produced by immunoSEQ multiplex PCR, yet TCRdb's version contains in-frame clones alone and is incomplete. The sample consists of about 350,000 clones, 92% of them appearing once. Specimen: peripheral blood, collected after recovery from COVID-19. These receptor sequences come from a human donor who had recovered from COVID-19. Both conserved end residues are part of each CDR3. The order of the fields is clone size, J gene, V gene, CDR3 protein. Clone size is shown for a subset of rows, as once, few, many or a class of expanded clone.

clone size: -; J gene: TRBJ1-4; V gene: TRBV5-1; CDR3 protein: CASSLVQPTNEKLFF
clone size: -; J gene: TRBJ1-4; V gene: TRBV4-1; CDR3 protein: CASSQPYEKLFF
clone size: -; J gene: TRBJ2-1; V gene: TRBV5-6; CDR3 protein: CASSLAMQVVYNEQFF
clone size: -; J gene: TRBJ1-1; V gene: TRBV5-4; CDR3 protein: CASSLRGMNTEAFF
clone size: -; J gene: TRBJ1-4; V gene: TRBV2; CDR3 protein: CASSGTGTGIF
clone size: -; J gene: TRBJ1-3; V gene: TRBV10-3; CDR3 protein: CAISESPYSGNTIYF
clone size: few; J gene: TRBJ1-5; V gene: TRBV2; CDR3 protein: CASTNLGGVQPQHF
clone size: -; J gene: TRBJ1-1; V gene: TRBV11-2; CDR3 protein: CASSSGQNINTEAFF
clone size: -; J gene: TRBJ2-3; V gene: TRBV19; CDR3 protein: CASTRTSGTDTQYF
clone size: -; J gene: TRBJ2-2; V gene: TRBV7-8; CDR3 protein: CASSLGGGGTGELFF
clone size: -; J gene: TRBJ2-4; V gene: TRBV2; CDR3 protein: CASRPPGQFKNIQYF
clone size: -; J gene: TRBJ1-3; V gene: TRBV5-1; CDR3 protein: CASSYSGSLDTIYF
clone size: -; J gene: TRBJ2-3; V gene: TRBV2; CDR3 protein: CASPTGTGPTDTQYF
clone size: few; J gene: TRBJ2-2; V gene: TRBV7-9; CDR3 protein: CASSLELAGPPGELFF
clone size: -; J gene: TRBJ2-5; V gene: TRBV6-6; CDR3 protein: CASSPLAGGPQTQYF
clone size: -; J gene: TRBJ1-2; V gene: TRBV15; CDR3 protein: CATSGPQGGDYGYTF
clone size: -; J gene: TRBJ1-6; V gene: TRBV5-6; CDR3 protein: CASSLGGASPLHF
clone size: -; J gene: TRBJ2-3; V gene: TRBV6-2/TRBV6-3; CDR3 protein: CASSYASGGPDTQYF
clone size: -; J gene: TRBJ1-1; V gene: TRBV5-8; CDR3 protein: CASTQDRGTEAFF
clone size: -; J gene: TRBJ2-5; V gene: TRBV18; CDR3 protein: CASQRGKQETQYF
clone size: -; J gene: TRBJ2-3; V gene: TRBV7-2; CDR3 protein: CASSLSGGTDTQYF